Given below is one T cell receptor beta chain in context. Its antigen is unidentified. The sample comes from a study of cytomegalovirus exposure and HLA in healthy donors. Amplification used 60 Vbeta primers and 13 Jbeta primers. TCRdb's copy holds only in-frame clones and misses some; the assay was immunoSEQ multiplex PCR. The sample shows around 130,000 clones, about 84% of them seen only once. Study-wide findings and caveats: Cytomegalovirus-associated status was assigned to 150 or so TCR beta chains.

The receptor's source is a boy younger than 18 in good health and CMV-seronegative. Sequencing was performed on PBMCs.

The CDR3 coding sequence is TGTGCCAGCAGTGGTTGGACAGGGTCGAACACTGAAGCTTTCTTT. This codes for CASSGWTGSNTEAFF. This rearrangement joins TRBV6-5 to TRBJ1-1, with 8 bases lining up with TRBD1. This CDR3 region has 15 residues. From germline, CDR1 is MNHEY and CDR2 SVGAGI. V lost 5 bases to trimming and J lost 1 base; unmatched junction nucleotides: 6.